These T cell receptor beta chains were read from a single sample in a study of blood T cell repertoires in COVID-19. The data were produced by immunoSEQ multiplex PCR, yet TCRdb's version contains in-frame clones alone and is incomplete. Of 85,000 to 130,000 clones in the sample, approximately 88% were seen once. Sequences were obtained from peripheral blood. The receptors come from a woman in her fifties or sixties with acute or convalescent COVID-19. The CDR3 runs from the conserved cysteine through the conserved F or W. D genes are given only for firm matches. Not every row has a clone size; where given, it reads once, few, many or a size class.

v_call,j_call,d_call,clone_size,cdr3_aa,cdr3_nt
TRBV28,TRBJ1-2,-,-,CASSSWGTPANYGYTF,TGTGCCAGCAGTTCGTGGGGGACACCTGCTAACTATGGCTACACCTTC
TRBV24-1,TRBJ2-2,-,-,CATIGASGELFF,TGTGCCACCATAGGGGCGTCCGGGGAGCTGTTTTTT
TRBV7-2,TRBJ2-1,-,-,CASSLASGAPVAFF,TGTGCCAGCAGCTTAGCGTCGGGAGCCCCAGTTGCGTTCTTC
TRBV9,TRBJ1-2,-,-,CASSVEGQGSSGYTF,TGTGCCAGCAGCGTAGAAGGGCAGGGAAGTAGTGGCTACACCTTC
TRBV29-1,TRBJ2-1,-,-,CSDLSYNEQFF,TGCAGCGATCTTAGTTACAATGAGCAGTTCTTC
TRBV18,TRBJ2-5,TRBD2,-,CASTTGLAGGGQETQYF,TGTGCCAGCACCACGGGACTAGCGGGAGGAGGACAAGAGACCCAGTACTTC
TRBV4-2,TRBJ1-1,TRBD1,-,CASSQDYRGRGAFF,TGTGCCAGCAGCCAAGACTACAGGGGGCGCGGAGCTTTCTTT
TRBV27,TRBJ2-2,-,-,CASSLVAGNTGELFF,TGTGCCAGCAGTTTAGTGGCAGGGAACACCGGGGAGCTGTTTTTT
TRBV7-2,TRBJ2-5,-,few,CASSWGGTQETQYF,TGTGCCAGCAGCTGGGGGGGCACCCAAGAGACCCAGTACTTC
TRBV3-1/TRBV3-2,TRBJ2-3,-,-,CASSPQAGTDTQYF,TGTGCCAGCAGCCCTCAGGCAGGCACAGATACGCAGTATTTT
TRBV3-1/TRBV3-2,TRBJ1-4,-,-,CASSHQVLNEKLFF,TGTGCCAGCAGCCATCAGGTACTTAATGAAAAACTGTTTTTT
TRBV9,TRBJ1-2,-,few,CASSAGGGVDYGYTF,TGTGCCAGCAGCGCGGGTGGCGGGGTGGACTATGGCTACACCTTC
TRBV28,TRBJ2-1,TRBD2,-,CASSVLAGGFYEQFF,TGTGCCAGTAGTGTACTAGCGGGAGGGTTCTATGAGCAGTTCTTC
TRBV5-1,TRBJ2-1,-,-,CASSLGATTSYNEQFF,TGCGCCAGCAGCTTAGGGGCCACAACCTCCTACAATGAGCAGTTCTTC
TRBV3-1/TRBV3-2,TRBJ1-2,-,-,CASSQDGVPVYGYTF,TGTGCCAGCAGCCAAGACGGGGTCCCAGTATATGGCTACACCTTC
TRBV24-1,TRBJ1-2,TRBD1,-,CATSDTGQGGSTNYGYTF,TGTGCCACCAGTGACACGGGACAGGGAGGTTCTACTAACTATGGCTACACCTTC
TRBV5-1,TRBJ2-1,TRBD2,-,CASSTGTSGYNEQFF,TGCGCCAGCAGCACAGGGACTAGCGGATACAATGAGCAGTTCTTC
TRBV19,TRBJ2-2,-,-,CASSPTVTGELFF,TGTGCCAGTAGTCCTACAGTCACCGGGGAGCTGTTTTTT
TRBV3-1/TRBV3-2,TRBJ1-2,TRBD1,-,CASSRNRGQGGYTF,TGTGCCAGCAGCCGAAACAGGGGCCAGGGCGGCTACACCTTC
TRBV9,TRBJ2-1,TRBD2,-,CASSVEGGRVGDEQFF,TGTGCCAGCAGCGTAGAGGGCGGGAGGGTAGGAGATGAGCAGTTCTTC
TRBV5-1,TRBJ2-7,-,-,CASSLVSSGVSYEQYF,TGCGCCAGCAGCTTGGTATCGTCAGGGGTATCCTACGAGCAGTACTTC
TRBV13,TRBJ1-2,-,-,CASSLGLLNYGYTF,TGTGCCAGCAGCTTAGGCCTACTTAACTATGGCTACACCTTC
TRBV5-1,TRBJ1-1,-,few,CASSRGDTEAFF,TGCGCCAGCAGCCGGGGGGATACTGAAGCTTTCTTT
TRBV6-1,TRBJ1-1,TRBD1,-,CASSGIGQGRSTEAFF,TGTGCCAGCAGTGGAATCGGACAGGGGAGGAGCACTGAAGCTTTCTTT
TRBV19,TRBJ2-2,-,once,CASSPLGAKNTGELFF,TGTGCCAGTAGCCCCCTAGGGGCGAAGAACACCGGGGAGCTGTTTTTT
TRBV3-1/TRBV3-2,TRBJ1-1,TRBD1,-,CASSATGANTEAFF,TGTGCCAGCAGCGCGACAGGGGCGAACACTGAAGCTTTCTTT
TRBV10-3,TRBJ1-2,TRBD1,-,CAISGQGSSRGYTF,TGTGCCATCAGTGGACAGGGATCATCACGGGGCTACACCTTC
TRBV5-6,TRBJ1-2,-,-,CASSRGLGGYTF,TGTGCCAGCAGCAGGGGGTTAGGTGGCTACACCTTC
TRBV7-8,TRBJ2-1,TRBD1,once,CASSTGQVPLNEQFF,TGTGCCAGCAGCACGGGACAGGTCCCCCTCAATGAGCAGTTCTTC
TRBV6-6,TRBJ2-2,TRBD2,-,CASSFQGLATGELFF,TGTGCCAGCAGTTTCCAAGGACTAGCGACCGGGGAGCTGTTTTTT
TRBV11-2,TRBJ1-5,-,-,CASSLGTRNQPQHF,TGTGCCAGCAGCCTCGGGACAAGGAATCAGCCCCAGCATTTT
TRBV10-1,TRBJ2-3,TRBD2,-,CASSESLAGDTQYF,TGCGCCAGCAGTGAGTCGCTAGCGGGAGATACGCAGTATTTT
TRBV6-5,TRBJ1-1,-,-,CASRMGAQTNTEAFF,TGTGCCAGCAGAATGGGGGCTCAAACGAACACTGAAGCTTTCTTT
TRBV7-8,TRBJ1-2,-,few,CASSLALGRTSGYTF,TGTGCCAGCAGCTTAGCGTTAGGACGGACATCGGGCTACACCTTC
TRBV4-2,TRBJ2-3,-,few,CASSPDGVSTDTQYF,TGTGCCAGCAGCCCAGACGGAGTTAGCACAGATACGCAGTATTTT
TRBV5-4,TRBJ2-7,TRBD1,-,CASSPHPGGYEQYF,TGTGCCAGCAGCCCTCATCCAGGGGGATACGAGCAGTACTTC
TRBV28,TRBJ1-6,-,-,CASSLGGSLNSPLHF,TGTGCCAGCAGTCTGGGGGGGAGTCTTAATTCACCCCTCCACTTT
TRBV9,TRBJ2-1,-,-,CASSVVGDNEQFF,TGTGCCAGCAGCGTAGTAGGGGACAATGAGCAGTTCTTC
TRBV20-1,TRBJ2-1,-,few,CSAESGDEQFF,TGCAGTGCGGAGTCGGGTGATGAGCAGTTCTTC
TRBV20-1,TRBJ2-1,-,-,CSASRLNYNEQFF,TGCAGTGCTAGTAGACTCAACTACAATGAGCAGTTCTTC
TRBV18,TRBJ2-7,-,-,CASSGPGDYEQYF,TGTGCCAGCTCAGGGCCAGGGGACTACGAGCAGTACTTC
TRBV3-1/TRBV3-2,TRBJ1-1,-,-,CASSLSGGSTEAFF,TGTGCCAGCAGCCTTTCAGGAGGCAGCACTGAAGCTTTCTTT
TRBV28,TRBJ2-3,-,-,CASSADYSQYF,TGTGCCAGCAGTGCGGATTATTCGCAGTATTTT
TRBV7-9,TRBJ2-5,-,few,CASSSPIAQETQYF,TGTGCCAGCAGCTCTCCCATAGCGCAAGAGACCCAGTACTTC
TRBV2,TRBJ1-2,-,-,CASKLRANYGYTF,TGTGCCAGCAAACTAAGAGCTAACTATGGCTACACCTTC
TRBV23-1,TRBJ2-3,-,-,CASSQSRQIGTDTQYF,TGCGCCAGCAGTCAATCGCGGCAGATTGGCACAGATACGCAGTATTTT
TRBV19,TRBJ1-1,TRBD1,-,CASSTPTGGRTEAFF,TGTGCCAGTAGTACACCAACAGGGGGCCGGACTGAAGCTTTCTTT
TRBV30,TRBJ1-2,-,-,CAWSFEGGYTF,TGTGCCTGGAGCTTTGAGGGTGGCTACACCTTC
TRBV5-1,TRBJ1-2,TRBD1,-,CASSFRTGVNYGYTF,TGCGCCAGCAGCTTTAGGACAGGGGTTAACTATGGCTACACCTTC
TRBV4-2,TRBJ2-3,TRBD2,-,CASSQERLATDTQYF,TGTGCCAGCAGCCAAGAAAGACTAGCGACAGATACGCAGTATTTT
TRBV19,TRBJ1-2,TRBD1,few,CASSPRTGYDGYTF,TGTGCCAGTAGTCCCCGGACAGGGTACGATGGCTACACCTTC
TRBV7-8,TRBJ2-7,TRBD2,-,CASSSPSGMNLGEQYF,TGTGCCAGCAGCTCTCCCAGCGGGATGAATTTAGGCGAGCAGTACTTC
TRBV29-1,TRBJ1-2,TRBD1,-,CSVEQGNGYTF,TGCAGCGTGGAACAGGGGAATGGCTACACCTTC
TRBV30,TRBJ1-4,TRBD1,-,CAWSRAGTGEKLFF,TGTGCCTGGAGCAGGGCCGGGACAGGGGAAAAACTGTTTTTT
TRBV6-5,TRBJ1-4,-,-,CASTVVAGTNEKLFF,TGTGCCAGCACCGTAGTGGCAGGGACTAATGAAAAACTGTTTTTT